Here is one TCR beta chain with its context. What it binds is unknown. CDR3 length equals 19 residues. V dropped 2 bases and J dropped 0 bases, with 22 bases sitting between them. Per germline, CDR1 SGHKS and CDR2 YYEKEE (reference sequence). Survey-level resolution applied to immunoSEQ assay v3.0. Assay used: immunoSEQ multiplex PCR; TCRdb lists only in-frame clones, some missing. The sample lists over 10,000 clones; about 87% were seen once. These data come from a study of long-term antiretroviral therapy in people with HIV. Study observations and caveats: Clones that expanded before ART (that is, prior to treatment) dominated the repertoire at all time points.

The source is a middle-aged woman with HIV. The input for sequencing was unsorted PBMCs, taken 2.1 years after starting antiretroviral therapy. This chain uses TRBV5-5 with TRBJ2-3, with D perhaps TRBD2 (7 bases). DNA for the CDR3: TGTGCCAGCAGCTTTCAACCTTTGAGTGGGGGGGCAAGCACAGATACGCAGTATTTT. Residues: CASSFQPLSGGASTDTQYF.